What follows are 4 T cell receptor beta chains derived from one specimen sequenced in a study of blood T cell repertoires in COVID-19 (dated by TCRdb to about 2020). The library was made by the immunoSEQ multiplex PCR assay. In its TCRdb copy, this immuneACCESS table keeps in-frame sequences only and misses some clones. Where compared with another copy, unresolved V genes explain less than half of these, and the others have no known cause. The sample yields 250,000 to 300,000 clones; about 88% were counted once. Less than 4.5% of the sample is taken by the ten largest. The specimen sequenced was peripheral blood. Source of these receptors: a man between 18 and 35 years old with active or convalescent COVID-19.

The gene calls are TRBV5-5 and TRBJ2-7, with 7 bases fitting TRBD1. The CDR3 has 14 residues. Germline trimming cut 4 bases from V and 5 bases from J; bases unmatched to any gene: 9. Germline V gene lookup returns CDR1 SGHKS and CDR2 YYEKEE (reference sequence). The CDR3 nucleotides read TGTGCCAGCAGCCCAGAGACAGGGACACACGAGCAGTACTTC. Its translation: CASSPETGTHEQYF.

This sequence joins TRBV7-6 and TRBJ2-1, with 7 nucleotides matching TRBD1. This CDR3 is built from 15 residues. V was clipped by 4 bases and J by 4 bases; unmatched bases: 7. Germline values: CDR1 SGHVS, CDR2 FNYEAQ. CDR3 amino acids: CASSSYRGDYNEQFF. The DNA of the CDR3 is TGTGCCAGCAGCTCCTACAGGGGAGATTACAATGAGCAGTTCTTC.

The chain couples TRBV10-3 to TRBJ1-2; 11 nucleotides agree with TRBD1. V trimming: 3 bases; J trimming: 5 bases; junction bases outside the gene matches: 5. The CDR3 totals 15 residues. CDR1 is ENHRY, CDR2 SYGVKD, per germline. CDR3 coding DNA: TGTGCCATCAGTGATAGGACAGGGGGCCTGTATGGCTACACCTTC. Residues: CAISDRTGGLYGYTF.

This clone has only a few counts. This chain connects TRBV19 to TRBJ1-2; 9 positions match TRBD1. The germline V gene has CDR1 LNHDA and CDR2 SQIVND (reference sequence). The CDR3 runs 13 residues. V was pared by 6 bases and J by 7 bases, with 6 bases of the junction left unmatched. The CDR3 DNA reads TGTGCCAGTAGGAGGGACAGGGCGAGTGGCTACACCTTC. As protein: CASRRDRASGYTF.